This T cell receptor beta chain was captured by sequencing in a study of T cells in Graves' hyperthyroidism and ophthalmopathy. Study outcomes and limitations: The authors' 13 V-J model separated ophthalmopathy from stable hyperthyroidism. Blood samples included most of the expanded thyroid clonotypes exceeding 0.001.

The trim removed 5 bases at V and 6 bases at J, leaving 5 bases unmatched. There are 14 residues in the CDR3. Germline V gene data show CDR1 as MNHNS and CDR2 as SASEGT. As for this clonotype: Its target is unknown.

RNA transcripts provided the source from which TCR beta CDR3 regions were amplified. With the HTBI primer set, the TCR CDR3 went through a first round of RT-PCR. TCRdb re-analysed the multiplex PCR reads in MiXCR, keeping a single row per CDR3 protein. The sample contains approximately 700,000 distinct CDR3 sequences, about 15% of which appear only once. The source material was blood. The sequence came from a man aged 18 to 30 with Graves' hyperthyroidism. The genes are TRBV6-1 and TRBJ2-2; TRBD2 aligns across 8 bases. The CDR3 loop is CASSPGLVSGELFF. Here the CDR3 DNA reads TGTGCCAGCAGTCCGGGACTAGTTTCCGGGGAGCTGTTTTTT.